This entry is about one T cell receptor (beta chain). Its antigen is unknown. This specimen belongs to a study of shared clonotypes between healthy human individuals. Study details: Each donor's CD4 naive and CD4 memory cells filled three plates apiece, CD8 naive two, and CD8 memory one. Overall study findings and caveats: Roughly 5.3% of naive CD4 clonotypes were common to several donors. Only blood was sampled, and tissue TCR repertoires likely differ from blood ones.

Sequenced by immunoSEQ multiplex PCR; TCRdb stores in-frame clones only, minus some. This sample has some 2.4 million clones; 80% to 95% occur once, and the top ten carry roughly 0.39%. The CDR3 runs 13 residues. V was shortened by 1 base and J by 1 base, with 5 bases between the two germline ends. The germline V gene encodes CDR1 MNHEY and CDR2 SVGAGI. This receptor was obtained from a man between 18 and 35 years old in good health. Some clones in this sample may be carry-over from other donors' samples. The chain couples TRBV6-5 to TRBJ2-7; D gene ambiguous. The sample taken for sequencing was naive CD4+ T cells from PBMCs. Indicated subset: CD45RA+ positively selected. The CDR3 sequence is CASSYLTSYEQYF. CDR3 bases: TGTGCCAGCAGTTACTTAACTTCCTACGAGCAGTACTTC.